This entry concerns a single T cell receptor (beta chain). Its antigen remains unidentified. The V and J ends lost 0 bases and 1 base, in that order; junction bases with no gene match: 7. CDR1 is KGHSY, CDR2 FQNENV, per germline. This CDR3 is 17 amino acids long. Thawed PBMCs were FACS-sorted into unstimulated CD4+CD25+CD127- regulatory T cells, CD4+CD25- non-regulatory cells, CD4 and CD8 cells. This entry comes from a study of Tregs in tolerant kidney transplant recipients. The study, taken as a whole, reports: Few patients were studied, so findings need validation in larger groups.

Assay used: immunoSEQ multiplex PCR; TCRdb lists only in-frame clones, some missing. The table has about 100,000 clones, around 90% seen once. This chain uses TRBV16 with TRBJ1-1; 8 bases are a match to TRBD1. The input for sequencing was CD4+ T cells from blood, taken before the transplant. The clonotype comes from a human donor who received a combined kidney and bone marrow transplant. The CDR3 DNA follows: TGTGCCAGCAGCCAATCGTGGCTAGGACAGGGGAACACTGAAGCTTTCTTT. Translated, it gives CASSQSWLGQGNTEAFF.